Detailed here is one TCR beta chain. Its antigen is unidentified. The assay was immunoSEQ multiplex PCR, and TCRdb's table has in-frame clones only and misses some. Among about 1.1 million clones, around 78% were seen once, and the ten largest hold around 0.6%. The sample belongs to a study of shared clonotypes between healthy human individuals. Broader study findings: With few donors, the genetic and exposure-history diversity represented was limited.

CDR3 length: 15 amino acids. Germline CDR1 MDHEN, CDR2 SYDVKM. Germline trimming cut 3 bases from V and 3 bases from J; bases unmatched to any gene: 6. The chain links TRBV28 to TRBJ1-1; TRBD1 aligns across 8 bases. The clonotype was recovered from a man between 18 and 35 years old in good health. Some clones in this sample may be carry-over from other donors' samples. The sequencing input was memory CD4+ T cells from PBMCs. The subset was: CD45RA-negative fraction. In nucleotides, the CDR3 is TGTGCCAGCAGTTTCTTAGGACAGGGAGACACTGAAGCTTTCTTT. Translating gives CASSFLGQGDTEAFF.